This TCR beta chain is drawn from a study of identical twins (dated by TCRdb to the mid-2010s). Background on the whole study: TCR alpha and beta repertoires from monozygotic twins, unrelated adults of various ages and cord blood were deep-sequenced to test whether fetal clonotypes persist. Replicate twin experiments were performed at different times using different library preparation protocols to rule out contamination.

Library preparation was by 5' RACE. Sequencing instrument: Illumina HiSeq 2000. Template switching introduced a universal primer binding site; the final cDNA contained a unique molecular identifier, enabling accurate counting of TCR cDNA molecules. Specific primers in the conserved constant-segment region were used to synthesize first-strand cDNA for the TCR alpha and beta chains. To control for contamination, each cDNA library was double barcoded with a SMART-Mk sample barcode plus Illumina barcodes. TruSeq adapter sequences, together with Illumina sample barcodes, were added in two successive PCR steps. TCR alpha and beta cDNA libraries were sequenced on the Illumina HiSeq platform with custom primers. The source study handled its data this way. MiGEC was used to process raw reads and extract unique molecular identifiers, and MiXCR was used to find CDR3 positions. Recombination models were inferred per individual with the repgenHMM and IGoR tools using an EM algorithm. The analysis of shared clonotypes was done with the tcR package in R, with sharing normalized by the product of cloneset sizes. Out-of-frame nonproductive sequences were analyzed to study raw recombination free of thymic and clonal selection effects. TCRdb applied fastp at Q25 and MiXCR to the public reads, then kept only in-frame beta chains. Rows merge per CDR3 protein into single entries with the most common DNA and genes. In this record, the V and J calls reflect TCRdb's handling and not the investigators' own analysis. Recorded for this sample are some 500,000 distinct CDR3 sequences; roughly an eighth of them occurred a single time. The ten largest make up approximately 1% of the sample.

All donors were healthy Caucasians. The twin cohort comprised three pairs of female monozygotic twins, all aged about 18 to 30 years. Positive isolation kits from Invitrogen were used to isolate the CD4+ and CD8+ T cell populations. A note on this clonotype: No cognate antigen has been identified for it. Base qualities are missing; no much larger clone stands one base away.

General conclusions and limits of the study: Excess twin sharing in beta out-of-frame sequences was weaker because fewer shared sequences lowered the signal-to-noise ratio. Because the same donors could not be followed over many years, the conclusions depended on cross-sectional statistical analysis. Abundant cord blood beta clonotypes had fewer insertions, young adult naive repertoires showed a similar but weaker trend, and memory repertoires showed no such trend. In monozygotic twins, out-of-frame TCR alpha sharing was systematically underestimated by recombination models, although the models agreed with sharing between unrelated individuals. Zero-insertion analyses could be partly confounded by invariant T cells such as MAIT and iNKT, although diverse VJ usage argued against such confounding for most clonotypes. Compared with coincidental sharing between unrelated individuals, out-of-frame TCR alpha sequences shared between twins had an excess of sequences with low generation probability.

Reading the germline V gene gives CDR1 SGHVS and CDR2 FQNEAQ. V loses 5 bases of germline sequence and J loses 3 bases, and the interval between the two ends is 17 bases. Including cysteine and phenylalanine, the CDR3 has 15 amino acids. CDR3 DNA only is kept here, 45 bases in frame from base 1. This sample was also put to use in a study of yellow fever vaccine responses in identical twins. Looking at the second paper: According to the authors, the vaccine-induced T cell response in identical twins seemed to be partly convergent and partly specific to each individual. In identical twins, the study followed T cell clones that responded to the vaccine with precision.

In this chain, TRBV7-8 is recombined with TRBJ2-7, with no confidently assigned D gene. The sample taken for sequencing was CD4+ T cells sorted from blood. This TCR was sampled from a woman in her late teens or twenties in good health. Here is the DNA: TGTGCCAGCAGCCGCACGAACCGAGGTTACTACGAGCAGTACTTC. This gives the protein CASSRTNRGYYEQYF.